The sequence of this T cell receptor (beta chain) was determined in a study of shared clonotypes between healthy human individuals. Repertoires were generated with immunoSEQ multiplex PCR, while TCRdb's copy carries only in-frame clones and drops some. The sample contains about 800,000 clones, about 96% of which appear only once. Findings and caveats of the study: Sampling used blood alone; tissue repertoires probably differ.

Terminally differentiated effector memory CD45RA+ cells were left out of the naive CD8 fraction, which was CD45RO-negative and positively selected for CCR7. Per germline, CDR1 SQVTM and CDR2 ANQGSEA. The CDR3 is made up of 17 amino acids. V trimming: 5 bases; J trimming: 1 base; junction bases outside the gene matches: 11. A single count supports this clone. What it recognizes is unknown. The material sequenced was naive CD8+ T cells sorted from blood. The clonotype originates from a man younger than 45 in good health. V is TRBV29-1 and J is TRBJ2-7, with 13 bases fitting TRBD2. CDR3 sequence (DNA): TGCAGCGTTACGGGACTAGCGGGACTTCCGGATTCCTACGAGCAGTACTTC. This codes for CSVTGLAGLPDSYEQYF.